This T cell receptor (beta chain) was documented in a study of blood T cell repertoires in COVID-19. Study summary: From the United States, Italy and Spain came samples of acute and convalescent COVID-19. Sources were T cells, B-cell-depleted T cells, or PBMCs; the material itself was cDNA or gDNA.

Per the study methods: Scientists estimated how many nucleated cells there were by amplifying reference gene primers. Produced via immunoSEQ multiplex PCR; TCRdb's table is partial and in-frame only. From that table come the V and J calls and clone size; the DNA was used to work out D and trimming. This sample has over 120,000 clones; approximately 81% occur once, and the top ten carry less than 3.5%. Per the germline V gene, CDR1 is SGHTA and CDR2 is FQGNSA. With 5 bases clipped from V and 5 bases from J, the junction kept 3 bases outside the gene matches. CDR3 length: 15 residues. V gene TRBV7-2 combines with J gene TRBJ1-6; 10 bases are a match to TRBD1. The receptor comes from a human donor with acute or convalescent COVID-19. The donor label of this sample is uncertain. The sequenced sample consisted of peripheral blood. The CDR3 DNA follows: TGTGCCAGCAGCGACAGGGGGCGGAATAATTCACCCCTCCACTTT. It encodes CASSDRGRNNSPLHF.